This TCR beta chain was sequenced in a study of cytomegalovirus exposure and HLA in healthy donors (TCRdb year 2017). For the study in its entirety: A later analysis indicated that the roughly 130 validation repertoires were generated on the platform also employed for the 666 repertoires of the first cohort. The study was designed to test whether signatures of past pathogen exposure could be identified by cataloging public T cell receptors. Besides the first cohort of around 670 subjects, a separate validation cohort made up of roughly 130 different subjects was used. High-throughput TCR immunosequencing, statistical association of individual TCRs with disease status, and machine learning were combined to predict cytomegalovirus infection status.

The germline V gene encodes CDR1 SGHRS and CDR2 YFSETQ. V and J are trimmed by 4 bases and 4 bases, and the gene matches miss 14 bases of the junction. The CDR3 runs 17 amino acids, cysteine and phenylalanine included. Only CDR3 DNA is held: 51 bases, read in frame from base 1. For this clone: Its antigen is unknown. No much larger clone is present one base from it, and per-base qualities are unavailable.

Receptor amplification or capture employed the immunoSEQ multiplex PCR assay. Concerning the study's data processing: A statistical classification framework was built to diagnose cytomegalovirus status from the catalog of TCR beta chain sequences. Entries here come from immuneACCESS through TCRdb and include only in-frame sequences with V and J called. Some clones fail to appear in such tables; in the studies checked, an unresolved V gene covers under half of the shortfall, and the cause of the remainder is unknown. The V and J calls and clone size are taken from that table; D and trimming were inferred from the DNA. Counted in this sample were about 280,000 clones; 80% to 90% of them appeared once. The ten largest clones take up more than 0.8% of the sample. The donors were included in the validation cohort of over a hundred subjects, a group kept apart from the roughly 730-subject first cohort.

Results the study describes overall, beyond this receptor: Across donors, most TCR sequences were observed very rarely, whereas some public TCRs were present in many individuals. The classifier was reported to diagnose cytomegalovirus status with high specificity and sensitivity in both the original cohort and the validation cohort. A later analysis had no HLA typing for the validation cohort, so co-occurrence there was scored across all 120 repertoires. The authors suggested that the approach could potentially be extended to other disease states and immunological phenotypes. In vitro tests confirmed that a few of the cytomegalovirus-associated TCR beta chains recognize cytomegalovirus antigens. In a later analysis, TCRs clustered in the first cohort were found to also tend to co-occur in the 110 or so validation repertoires, with 94% of cluster scores above 0. A total of about 180 TCR beta chains were listed by the study as associated with cytomegalovirus.

The sequenced sample consisted of PBMCs. This receptor was identified in a woman under 30 in good health and CMV-seronegative. Here the chain combines TRBV5-1 and TRBJ2-5, with 9 bases in between that match TRBD2. The sequence in DNA is TGCGCCAGCAGCCCTCGGGTGTCTAGCGGGGCAACAGAGACCCAGTACTTC. Its translation is CASSPRVSSGATETQYF.